This TCR beta chain was captured by sequencing in a study of T cells in Graves' hyperthyroidism and ophthalmopathy. TCR beta CDR3 regions were amplified from RNA. First-round RT-PCR of the TCR CDR3 relied on the HTBI primer set. TCRdb re-analysed the multiplex PCR reads in MiXCR, keeping a single row per CDR3 protein. The sample lists some 500,000 distinct CDR3 sequences; 15% to 20% were seen once. For the diagnoses, clinical symptoms, serum thyroxine and TRAb, thyroid ultrasound and orbital computed tomography were used. This clonotype has just a few counts. Antigen unknown. Study outcomes and limitations: Expanded thyroid clonotypes (above 0.001) were mostly also found in blood. Stable hyperthyroidism and ophthalmopathy were separated using 13 V-J signatures.

This clonotype was obtained from a young woman with Graves' ophthalmopathy. The material sequenced was blood.

CDR3 protein: CASSTRTGTGNTIYF. CDR3 DNA sequence: TGTGCCAGCAGCACCCGGACAGGGACTGGAAACACCATATATTTT. This rearrangement joins TRBV7-2 to TRBJ1-3; 8 bases fit TRBD1. The germline CDR1 and CDR2 sequences are SGHTA and FQGNSA. Trimming took 5 bases from V and 2 from J; bases not matched to a gene: 5. The CDR3 is 15 amino acids.